What follows are 9 T cell receptor beta chains derived from one specimen sequenced in a study of spatial heterogeneity in lung cancer. TCRdb re-called the 5' RACE reads through MiXCR, storing one row per CDR3 protein. The sample carries about 52,000 distinct CDR3 sequences, 6.5% to 7.5% recorded once. Time point reported: blood at routine non-recurrence follow-up after resection. Unsorted whole RNA from tumor, nontumor lung or frozen PBMC underwent sequencing. The specimen comprised PBMCs, sampled at follow-up. These receptors all stem from a female donor with early-stage non-small cell lung cancer.

This clonotype showed up many times. This chain links TRBV28 with TRBJ2-6; 7 positions agree with TRBD1. CDR1 is MDHEN and CDR2 is SYDVKM in the germline V gene. The CDR3 runs to 18 residues. The junction had 8 bases not matched to a gene; V was cut back by 3 bases and J by 0 bases. Here the CDR3 reads CASSFSTGRYSGANVLTF. The DNA of the CDR3 is TGTGCCAGCAGTTTCTCGACAGGGCGATACTCTGGGGCCAACGTCCTGACTTTC.

This clonotype was counted many times. The genes are TRBV11-2 and TRBJ2-3; the match to TRBD2 covers 9 bases. The CDR3 runs 16 residues. Losses at the gene ends were 1 base for V and 2 bases for J; bases not matched to a gene: 4. The germline V gene encodes CDR1 SGHAT and CDR2 FQNNGV. The DNA of the CDR3 is TGTGCCAGCAGCTTAGCTCTAGCGGGGACCACAGATACGCAGTATTTT. Amino acid sequence: CASSLALAGTTDTQYF.

This clonotype has ten or more counts. The rearrangement uses TRBV6-4 and TRBJ2-3, with D perhaps TRBD1 (6 bases). The CDR3 totals 14 residues. Germline V gene data show CDR1 as MRHNA and CDR2 as SNTAGT. Trimming pared 6 bases from V and 0 bases from J, leaving 10 bases between. CDR3 sequence reads: CASSRDISTDTQYF. The CDR3 DNA sequence: TGTGCCAGCAGCCGGGACATCAGCACAGATACGCAGTATTTT.

This clonotype was observed a few times. The V and J genes are TRBV7-2 and TRBJ2-3; D remains ambiguous. The CDR3 is 14 amino acids. In germline, CDR1 is SGHTA, CDR2 FQGNSA. Trimming removed 5 bases from V and 0 bases from J, with 9 bases in between. CDR3 nucleotides: TGTGCCAGCAGCACGACCTTGAGCACAGATACGCAGTATTTT. Protein: CASSTTLSTDTQYF.

The chain joins TRBV7-6 to TRBJ1-1; no definite D call. This CDR3 has 13 amino acids. V dropped 2 bases and J dropped 4 bases, with 8 bases sitting between them. Germline loops: CDR1 SGHVS, CDR2 FNYEAQ. CDR3 DNA sequence: TGTGCCAGCAGCTTAAGCTTTAGCACTGAAGCTTTCTTT. It translates to CASSLSFSTEAFF.

The chain combines TRBV21-1 with TRBJ2-1; the table names TRBD2, a call not compared with the DNA. TRBV21-1 is a recognized pseudogene. The CDR3 is 20 residues long. The CDR3 bases are TGTGCCAGCAGCAAAGTGAGGGGACTAGCGGGGAAGAGCTCCTACAATGAGCAGTTCTTC. Protein product: CASSKVRGLAGKSSYNEQFF.

Ten or more counts support this clonotype. The chain carries TRBV5-1 and TRBJ2-3; no clear D gene. The CDR3 has 15 amino acids. Germline CDR1 and CDR2: SGHRS and YFSETQ. The germline V and J ends were trimmed by 4 bases and 1 base, with 13 bases remaining between them. In nucleotides, the CDR3 is TGCGCCAGCAGCCCTAGTAGGACGGGCACAGATACGCAGTATTTT. Its protein is CASSPSRTGTDTQYF.

Ten or more counts support this clonotype. The V gene is TRBV2, the J gene TRBJ1-6, with D possibly TRBD1 on 6 matching bases. The V gene's germline CDR1 is SNHLY and CDR2 FYNNEI. V gave up 2 bases and J gave up 0 bases, with 14 bases separating them. The CDR3 spans 18 residues. The CDR3 spells CASSESWGQSSYNSPLHF. CDR3 coding DNA: TGTGCCAGCAGTGAATCCTGGGGGCAGAGCTCCTATAATTCACCCCTCCACTTT.

This clonotype appeared many times. The genes are TRBV12-3 or TRBV12-4 and TRBJ2-1; 7 bases are a match to TRBD2. This CDR3 has 15 amino acids. The V and J ends lost 5 bases and 5 bases, in that order; junction bases with no gene match: 9. CDR3 coding DNA: TGTGCCAGCAGTCGGGGACTGGGGAGGGACAATGAGCAGTTCTTC. Its translation is CASSRGLGRDNEQFF.